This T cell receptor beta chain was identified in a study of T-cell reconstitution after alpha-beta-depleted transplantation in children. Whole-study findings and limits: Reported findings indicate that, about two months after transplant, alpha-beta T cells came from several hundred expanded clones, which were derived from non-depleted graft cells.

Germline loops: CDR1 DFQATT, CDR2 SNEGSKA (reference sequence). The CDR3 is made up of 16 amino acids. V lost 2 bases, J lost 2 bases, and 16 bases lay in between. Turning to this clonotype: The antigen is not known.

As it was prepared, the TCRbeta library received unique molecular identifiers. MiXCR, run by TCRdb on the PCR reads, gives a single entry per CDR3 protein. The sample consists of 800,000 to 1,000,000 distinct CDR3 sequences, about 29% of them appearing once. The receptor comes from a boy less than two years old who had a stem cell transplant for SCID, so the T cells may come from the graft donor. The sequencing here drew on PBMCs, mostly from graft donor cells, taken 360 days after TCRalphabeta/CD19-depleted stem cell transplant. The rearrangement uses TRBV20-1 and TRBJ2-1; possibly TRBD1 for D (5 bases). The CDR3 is CSARTTARVPYNEQFF. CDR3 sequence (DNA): TGCAGTGCTAGAACTACCGCCAGGGTGCCCTACAATGAGCAGTTCTTC.